This T cell receptor (beta chain) was documented in a study of blood T cell repertoires in COVID-19. Study summary: The United States, Italy and Spain were the sources of the acute and convalescent COVID-19 samples. PBMCs, B-cell-depleted T cells, or T cells were the source of the cDNA or gDNA that made up the material.

Germline V gives CDR1 MNHNY, CDR2 SVGAGI (reference sequence). The CDR3 is made up of 12 amino acids. Trimming stripped 5 bases from V and 7 bases from J, with 9 bases between. In the source study's methods: Counts of nucleated cells, estimated from reference gene primer amplification, were obtained. The method was immunoSEQ multiplex PCR; TCRdb's version includes in-frame clones alone and lacks a portion of them. V, J and clone size were drawn from that table, and D and trimming were deduced from the DNA. The sample holds some 97,000 clones; approximately 85% are singletons and the top ten take 5.5% to 8%.

The sequenced material came from peripheral blood. The chain carries TRBV6-6 and TRBJ2-1; D is perhaps TRBD2 (6 bases). The sequence was collected from a woman aged 60-75 years with acute or convalescent COVID-19. The CDR3 nucleotides read TGTGCCAGCAGTGGGGGAGGTAATGAGCAGTTCTTC. Protein: CASSGGGNEQFF.